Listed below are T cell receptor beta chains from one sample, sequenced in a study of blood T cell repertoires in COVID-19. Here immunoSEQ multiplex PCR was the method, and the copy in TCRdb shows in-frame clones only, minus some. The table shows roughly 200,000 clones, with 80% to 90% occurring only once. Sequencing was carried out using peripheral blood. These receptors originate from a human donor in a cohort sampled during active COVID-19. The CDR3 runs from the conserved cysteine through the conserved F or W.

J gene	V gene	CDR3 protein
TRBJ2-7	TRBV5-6	CASSWGTSNYEQYF
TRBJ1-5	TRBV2	CASSRDRGLQPQHF
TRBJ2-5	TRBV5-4	CASSLDRGGTQYF
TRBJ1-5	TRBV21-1	CASSKGGLVSQPQHF
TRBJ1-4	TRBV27	CASSLGQGSEKLFF
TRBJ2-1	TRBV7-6	CASSSTLAGGHNEQFF
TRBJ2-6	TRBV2	CASHTGDGANVLTF
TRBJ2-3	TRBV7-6	CASSFIAGLASGADTQYF
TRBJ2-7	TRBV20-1	CSASRDSNYEQYF
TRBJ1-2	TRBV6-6	CASSLQTNSYGYTF
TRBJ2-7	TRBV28	CASSAPSDRTDEQYF
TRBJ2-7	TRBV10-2	CASSEKGSSYEQYF
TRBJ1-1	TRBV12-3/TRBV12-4	CASRKDRVTEAFF
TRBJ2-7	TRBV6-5	CASRPTSGSYEQYF
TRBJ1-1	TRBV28	CASSPPGQGLYTEAFF
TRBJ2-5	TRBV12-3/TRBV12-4	CAVRYSRGETQYF
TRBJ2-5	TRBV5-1	CASRSGGTETQYF
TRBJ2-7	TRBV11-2	CASSLSPRSQGGYEQYF
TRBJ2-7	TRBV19	CASSNLYEQYF
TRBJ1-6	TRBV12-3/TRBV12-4	CASSPDRGSPLHF
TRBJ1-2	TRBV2	CASSEAMGGAYGYTF
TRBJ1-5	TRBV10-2	CASSAGQGNQPQHF
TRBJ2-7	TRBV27	CASSLSLAGVSEQYF
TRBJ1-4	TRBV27	CASSPRTGDLGKLFF
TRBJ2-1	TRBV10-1	CATNRGTSGDNEQFF
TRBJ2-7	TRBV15	CATSSYRSSYEQYF
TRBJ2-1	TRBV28	CASSATSGIYNEQFF
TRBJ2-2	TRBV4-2	CASSQDSGVNTGELFF
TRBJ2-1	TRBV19	CASRSLAGGRNEQFF
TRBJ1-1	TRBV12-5	CASGLVGGLEAFF
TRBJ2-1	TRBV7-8	CASSLGWRLAPNSSYNEQFF
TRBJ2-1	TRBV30	CAWSDGLAGSGKQFF
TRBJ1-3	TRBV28	CASRPRGASGNTIYF
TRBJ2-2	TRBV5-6	CASSLESAGTGELFF
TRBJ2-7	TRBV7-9	CASSLQGLSYEQYF
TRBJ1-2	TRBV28	CASSVGNNYGYTF
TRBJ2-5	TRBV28	CAISLGGRRSETQYF
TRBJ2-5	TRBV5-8	CASSQGTVIQETQYF
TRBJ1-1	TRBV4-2	CASSQGHQGGTEAFF
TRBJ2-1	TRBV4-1	CASSHPARDRYNEQFF
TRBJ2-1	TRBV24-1	CATSGVAGGLSEQFF
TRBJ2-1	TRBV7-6	CASSLDGRAYNEQFF
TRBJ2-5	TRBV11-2	CASSFGSPETQYF
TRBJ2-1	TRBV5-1	CASSPTGTSYNEQFF
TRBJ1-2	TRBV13	CASSLGLGRNENRGYTF
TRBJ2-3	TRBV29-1	CSVAGGITDTQYF
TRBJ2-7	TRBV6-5	CASSTDRRYEQYF
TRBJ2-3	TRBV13	CASSLERGLDTQYF
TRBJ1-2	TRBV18	CASSPVRDISYGYTF